The 2 T cell receptor beta chains presented below share a single source sample, sequenced in a study of early T cells in non-severe SARS-CoV-2 infection. TCRdb re-derived calls from the 5' RACE reads in MiXCR, one entry per CDR3 protein. The sample includes some 66,000 distinct CDR3 sequences, 13% of them seen just once. The material sequenced was whole blood. Source of these receptors: an adult who was a healthcare worker with PCR-confirmed SARS-CoV-2 infection or an uninfected control (not recorded which).

This clonotype has only a few counts. The V gene is TRBV4-2, the J gene TRBJ1-4; 7 bases are a match to TRBD1. V shed 1 base and J 5 bases; nucleotides not matched to a gene: 7. CDR3 length equals 16 residues. Per germline, CDR1 LGHNA and CDR2 YNFKEQ. The CDR3 DNA sequence: TGTGCCAGCAGCCAAGTTGGTGACAGGGACAATGAAAAACTGTTTTTT. Amino acids: CASSQVGDRDNEKLFF.

V gene TRBV2 combines with J gene TRBJ1-6; D ambiguous. Per germline, CDR1 SNHLY and CDR2 FYNNEI. There are 13 residues in the CDR3. The ends were cut back, 4 bases at V and 7 bases at J, with 8 bases in the middle. The CDR3 sequence is CASSAQENSPLHF. In DNA form, the CDR3 reads TGTGCCAGCAGTGCGCAGGAAAATTCACCCCTCCACTTT.